A selection of T cell receptor beta chains follows, all from one sample in a study of T cell changes during pregnancy in multiple sclerosis. Sequencing was performed with immunoSEQ multiplex PCR; in TCRdb, only in-frame clones are kept and a portion is missing. Seen here are roughly 100,000 clones, 92% observed once, and the top ten hold 0.75% to 0.95%. This specimen consisted of peripheral blood, obtained after pregnancy. All receptors come from a female donor with multiple sclerosis, enrolled in a pregnancy study. Both conserved end residues are part of each CDR3. D genes are given only for firm matches. The size entry is marked missing in some rows and otherwise reads once, few, many or a size class.

.	.	TRBV5-1	TRBJ2-7	CASSLGRDYEQYF	TGCGCCAGCAGCTTGGGCAGGGACTACGAGCAGTACTTC
once	TRBD1	TRBV2	TRBJ1-4	CASSDIGTVKGYEKLFF	TGTGCCAGCAGTGATATTGGGACAGTTAAGGGGTATGAAAAACTGTTTTTT
.	.	TRBV7-2	TRBJ2-3	CASSLWRDTQYF	TGTGCCAGCAGCTTGTGGAGAGATACGCAGTATTTT
.	.	TRBV9	TRBJ1-5	CASSPTGNQPQHF	TGTGCCAGCAGCCCCACAGGCAATCAGCCCCAGCATTTT
.	.	TRBV28	TRBJ1-1	CASSSVLMNTEAFF	TGTGCCAGCAGTTCGGTTTTAATGAACACTGAAGCTTTCTTT
.	.	TRBV9	TRBJ2-2	CASSVATPTPLAPNTGELFF	TGTGCCAGCAGCGTAGCTACCCCCACCCCCCTTGCCCCGAACACCGGGGAGCTGTTTTTT
.	TRBD2	TRBV6-1	TRBJ2-5	CASSETQSWGGTQYF	TGTGCCAGCAGTGAAACACAGAGCTGGGGGGGGACCCAGTACTTC
few	TRBD1	TRBV7-6	TRBJ2-5	CASSLRQGAGTQYF	TGTGCCAGCAGCTTGAGACAGGGGGCTGGGACCCAGTACTTC
once	TRBD2	TRBV5-1	TRBJ2-1	CASSLHGRANEQFF	TGCGCCAGCAGCTTACACGGGAGGGCCAATGAGCAGTTCTTC
.	TRBD2	TRBV5-4	TRBJ2-4	CASERGAANIQYF	TGTGCCAGCGAGCGGGGGGCGGCAAACATTCAGTACTTC
.	TRBD2	TRBV5-1	TRBJ2-1	CASSGSTSGGAQFF	TGCGCCAGCAGCGGATCGACTAGCGGGGGGGCGCAGTTCTTC
.	.	TRBV5-1	TRBJ2-5	CARGPPARETQYF	TGCGCCAGGGGCCCTCCGGCAAGGGAGACCCAGTACTTC
.	.	TRBV7-6	TRBJ1-5	CASSPGGGLGQPQHF	TGTGCCAGCAGCCCCGGGGGGGGTTTGGGTCAGCCCCAGCATTTT
.	TRBD2	TRBV19	TRBJ2-1	CASRGTSGRANEQFF	TGTGCCAGTAGAGGGACTAGCGGGAGAGCTAATGAGCAGTTCTTC
.	.	TRBV7-6	TRBJ2-7	CASSPTGSYEQYF	TGTGCCAGCAGCCCGACAGGTTCCTACGAGCAGTACTTC
.	TRBD2	TRBV7-7	TRBJ2-5	CASSISGRERETQYF	TGTGCCAGCAGCATTAGCGGGAGGGAGAGAGAGACCCAGTACTTC
.	TRBD2	TRBV6-1	TRBJ2-7	CASLLAGYSSYEQYF	TGTGCCAGCTTACTAGCGGGGTATTCCTCCTACGAGCAGTACTTC
.	TRBD2	TRBV12-5	TRBJ2-3	CASGFRRGGLVDTQYF	TGTGCTAGTGGTTTTAGGCGGGGGGGCTTGGTAGATACGCAGTATTTT
.	TRBD1	TRBV27	TRBJ1-1	CASSSKQGARTEAFF	TGTGCCAGCAGTTCCAAACAGGGGGCGCGAACTGAAGCTTTCTTT
once	.	TRBV4-1	TRBJ2-1	CASTQQGVNEQFF	TGCGCCAGCACACAACAGGGAGTCAATGAGCAGTTCTTC
.	TRBD2	TRBV19	TRBJ2-1	CASSPGTSGYNEQFF	TGTGCCAGTAGTCCCGGGACTAGCGGATACAATGAGCAGTTCTTC
.	.	TRBV4-1	TRBJ1-5	CASSQGLSYPDQPQHF	TGCGCCAGCAGCCAAGGCCTCTCCTACCCCGATCAGCCCCAGCATTTT
.	TRBD1	TRBV10-3	TRBJ2-5	CAIRDYRDSLETQYF	TGTGCCATCAGGGATTATCGGGACAGTTTGGAGACCCAGTACTTC
.	TRBD2	TRBV7-2	TRBJ2-3	CASSQPRGGRGTDTQYF	TGTGCCAGCAGTCAACCCCGGGGGGGCCGGGGCACAGATACGCAGTATTTT
.	.	TRBV27	TRBJ2-1	CASSPLGANNEQFF	TGTGCCAGCAGTCCCCTAGGGGCTAACAATGAGCAGTTCTTC
.	TRBD1	TRBV5-1	TRBJ1-4	CASSNTGGPNEKLFF	TGCGCCAGCAGCAACACAGGGGGTCCTAATGAAAAACTGTTTTTT
.	.	TRBV30	TRBJ2-7	CAWSVRAGSEQYF	TGTGCCTGGAGTGTACGGGCAGGGTCCGAGCAGTACTTC
.	.	TRBV7-8	TRBJ2-2	CASSLKRQGGTGELFF	TGTGCCAGCAGCTTAAAGAGACAGGGAGGCACCGGAGAGCTGTTTTTT
.	.	TRBV2	TRBJ2-6	CASRAGPASGANVLTF	TGTGCCAGCAGGGCGGGACCCGCCTCTGGGGCCAACGTCCTGACTTTC
.	TRBD1	TRBV19	TRBJ1-6	CASTTTRTGNSPLHF	TGTGCCAGTACCACGACCAGGACAGGGAATTCACCCCTCCACTTT
.	.	TRBV19	TRBJ2-3	CASSMVPSDTQYF	TGTGCCAGTAGTATGGTCCCCAGTGATACGCAGTATTTT
.	.	TRBV2	TRBJ2-3	CASSVRLTSTDTQYF	TGTGCCAGCAGTGTTAGACTGACTAGCACAGATACGCAGTATTTT
.	TRBD1	TRBV28	TRBJ2-7	CASSLQDRGSYEQYF	TGTGCCAGCAGTTTACAGGACAGGGGGTCCTACGAGCAGTACTTC
.	TRBD1	TRBV5-1	TRBJ2-7	CASRRDSSYEQYF	TGCGCCAGCCGCCGGGACAGTTCCTACGAGCAGTACTTC
.	TRBD2	TRBV18	TRBJ2-6	CASSPEQLAVPGANVLTF	TGTGCCAGCTCACCGGAGCAACTAGCGGTCCCTGGGGCCAACGTCCTGACTTTC
.	.	TRBV2	TRBJ1-1	CASSLQARNTEAFF	TGTGCCAGCAGCTTACAGGCAAGGAACACTGAAGCTTTCTTT
.	.	TRBV9	TRBJ1-1	CASSGWGPEAFF	TGTGCCAGCAGCGGGTGGGGCCCCGAAGCTTTCTTT
.	.	TRBV5-1	TRBJ2-3	CASSLAMDTQYF	TGCGCCAGCAGCTTGGCTATGGATACGCAGTATTTT
.	TRBD1	TRBV15	TRBJ2-1	CATSRGDRAYEQFF	TGTGCCACCAGCAGAGGGGACAGGGCCTATGAGCAGTTCTTC
.	.	TRBV18	TRBJ1-1	CASSPLVTSGNTEAFF	TGTGCCAGCTCACCACTCGTCACTTCAGGGAACACTGAAGCTTTCTTT
.	TRBD1	TRBV11-1	TRBJ2-3	CASSFGQASSTDTQYF	TGTGCCAGCAGCTTCGGACAGGCCTCTAGCACAGATACGCAGTATTTT
few	.	TRBV7-2	TRBJ1-1	CASSLQGNTEAFF	TGTGCCAGCAGCTTACAGGGGAACACTGAAGCTTTCTTT
.	TRBD2	TRBV6-1	TRBJ2-7	CASSRGVYEQYF	TGTGCCAGCAGCCGGGGGGTGTACGAGCAGTACTTC
.	TRBD1	TRBV19	TRBJ2-1	CASSKGQGAYNEQFF	TGTGCCAGTAGTAAAGGACAGGGAGCCTACAATGAGCAGTTCTTC
.	TRBD2	TRBV19	TRBJ2-7	CASSKTSAGSYEQYF	TGTGCCAGTAGTAAGACTAGCGCCGGGTCCTACGAGCAGTACTTC
.	.	TRBV7-9	TRBJ2-1	CASSQGNEQFF	TGTGCCAGCAGTCAGGGCAATGAGCAGTTCTTC